This T cell receptor (beta chain) was captured in a study of blood T cell repertoires in COVID-19 (dated by TCRdb to 2019 to 2021). In terms of the full investigation: Samples from collaborators originated in the United States, Italy and Spain and spanned both the acute and convalescent phases of COVID-19. Where HLA class I and class II types were available, the types were taken from metadata supplied by the sample provider, not from assay-based typing. The prospective study material was composed of cDNA or gDNA derived from T cells, B-cell-depleted T cells, or PBMCs. The dataset comprised deeply sampled blood TCRbeta repertoires from subjects exposed to, actively infected with, or recovered from COVID-19. The samples were drawn from two sources: the first 160 participants of the ongoing ImmuneRACE study, and fewer than 1,500 subjects contributed by 6 global collaborators. The sample metadata nearly always contained a de-identified subject ID, COVID-19 status, age in years and sex. The repertoires were made available in a free public database intended to serve as a resource for research on the immune response to SARS-CoV-2.

The collaborating institutions used their own protocols to collect whole blood in K2EDTA tubes. For TCRbeta analysis, collaborator samples were shipped as frozen whole blood, as isolated PBMCs, or as DNA extracted from either sample type. TCRbeta CDR3 regions were amplified from genomic DNA by means of the immunoSEQ Assay, a bias-controlled multiplex PCR. In the authors' own workflow: Within the assay, amplification of reference gene primers was used to estimate how many nucleated cells each sample contained. Sequence reads were collapsed and filtered to measure the absolute abundance of every unique TCRbeta CDR3 rearrangement. For each sample, productive Simpson clonality was calculated as the square root of Simpson's diversity index over productive rearrangements. TCRdb limited this immuneACCESS table to in-frame rearrangements with V and J called. A share of clones is missing; checked studies link under half to unresolved V genes, and the rest is unexplained. Clone size and the V and J calls come from that table; the DNA yielded D and trimming. The sample table lists fewer than 65,000 clones, approximately 90% of them with a count of one. The ten largest clones capture about 1.5% of the sample.

With respect to this clone: The clone's antigen remains unknown. Base qualities are not provided; no much larger clone lies one nucleotide away.

The study at large found these results: How much clinical and demographic metadata was included differed by source and by participant, and the metadata was provided uncurated.

V is reduced by 1 base and J by 3 bases, leaving a spacing of 13 bases between them. The CDR3, from cysteine to phenylalanine, totals 15 residues. Only CDR3 DNA remains: 45 bases, in frame from the first base. CDR1 SGHAT and CDR2 FQNNGV are derived from the germline V gene. This clonotype was sampled from a man aged 60 to 75 with acute or convalescent COVID-19. This chain joins TRBV11-2 to TRBJ2-7, with a tentative D gene TRBD2 over 5 matching bases. The sequenced material came from peripheral blood. The CDR3 in this case is CASSLGPGDNYEQYF. Read as DNA, the sequence is TGTGCCAGCAGCTTAGGGCCCGGGGATAACTACGAGCAGTACTTC.